The clone carrying this T cell receptor (beta chain) has more than one count but fewer than ten. Its specificity is unknown. The CDR3 covers 14 residues. The record originates from a study of beta chain features in type 1 diabetes. Regarding the study as a whole: Fewer junction insertions and more nucleotide deletions appeared in type 1 diabetes patients. Any PCR bias toward short templates would affect both groups alike. Within each of all four CD4+ subsets, Type 1 diabetes patients had TCRB CDR3s that were moderately but significantly shorter. Resolution of whether HLA type affects TCRB rearrangement was not achieved here.

Expressed TCRB transcripts got sequenced, as all isolated RNA was reverse transcribed. The protocol was immunoSEQ multiplex PCR, while the TCRdb copy is restricted to in-frame clones and leaves out a portion. The repertoire has approximately 260,000 clones, roughly 25% of them found once; the top ten carry more than 0.009%. Only one heparinised blood draw was taken per donor, and its volume averaged approximately 0.11 L. J is TRBJ2-7 and V is TRBV21-1; TRBD2 reflects the table's D call only, with no check against the DNA. TRBV21-1 is reported as a pseudogene. Sequenced: naive CD4+ T cells from blood. The clonotype originates from a woman under 40 with type 1 diabetes. This CDR3 is CASSKREGLYEQYF. CDR3 sequence (DNA): TGTGCCAGCAGCAAGCGGGAGGGCCTCTACGAGCAGTACTTC.